These 26 T cell receptor beta chains were all obtained from the same sample, sequenced in a study of identical twins. Each CDR3 protein is one row after TCRdb ran MiXCR on the 5' RACE reads. Seen here are 200,000 to 250,000 distinct CDR3 sequences, around 8.1% observed once, and the top ten hold less than 2.5%. The sample also formed part of further work on yellow fever vaccine responses in identical twins.

Input material: memory (CD45RO+) T cells sorted from blood. The receptors originated from a woman between 18 and 30 years old in good health.

This clonotype was seen ten or more times. The chain couples TRBV20-1 to TRBJ1-2, with D perhaps matching TRBD1 (6 bases). V lost 5 bases and J 4 bases, leaving 14 bases between the germline ends. Per germline, CDR1 DFQATT and CDR2 SNEGSKA (reference sequence). The CDR3 loop spans 13 amino acids. The CDR3 DNA reads TGCAGTGCTGGCACAGGGCTCGGCTATGGCTACACCTTC. Its protein is CSAGTGLGYGYTF.

V is TRBV5-1 and J is TRBJ2-2; no firm D call. V shed 3 bases and J shed 6 bases, with 9 bases lying between them. The CDR3 spans 13 residues. Per the germline V gene, CDR1 is SGHRS and CDR2 is YFSETQ. The chain's CDR3 is CASSYTEAGELFF. The CDR3 coding sequence is TGCGCCAGCAGCTATACCGAGGCCGGGGAGCTGTTTTTT.

The rearrangement joins TRBV7-9 to TRBJ1-3; D not certain. Germline V gives CDR1 SEHNR, CDR2 FQNEAQ (reference sequence). This CDR3 is 12 amino acids long. V was shortened by 5 bases and J by 13 bases, with 15 bases between the two germline ends. CDR3 DNA sequence: TGTGCCAGCAGCCCGGGAGAGCACCTGATATATTTT. Encoded protein: CASSPGEHLIYF.

This clonotype was seen only a few times. The V call is TRBV11-2, the J call TRBJ2-3, with TRBD2 identical over 10 bases. The V segment lost 5 bases and the J segment 1 base; nucleotides outside the gene matches: 9. This CDR3 comprises 17 residues. Looked up from germline, CDR1 is SGHAT and CDR2 is FQNNGV. CDR3 nucleotides: TGTGCCAGCAGCCTTGGATCCGGGACTAGCGGCACAGATACGCAGTATTTT. It encodes CASSLGSGTSGTDTQYF.

Many counts were recorded for this clonotype. The gene calls are TRBV10-3 and TRBJ2-7; 8 positions agree with TRBD1. The ends lost 2 bases at V and 2 bases at J; junction bases unmatched: 2. This CDR3 has 14 residues. Germline lookup yields CDR1 ENHRY and CDR2 SYGVKD. CDR3 bases: TGTGCCATCAGTGAGGGACAGGGCACCTACGAGCAGTACTTC. Its protein is CAISEGQGTYEQYF.

The chain uses TRBV6-2 or TRBV6-3 and TRBJ1-1, with TRBD1 identical over 7 bases. V lost 5 bases, J lost 4 bases, and 10 bases stayed unmatched. The CDR3 totals 15 residues. Germline CDR1 is MNHEY and CDR2 is SVGEGT. In DNA form, the CDR3 reads TGTGCCAGCAGTAGACACAGGGGCTGGGGCACTGAAGCTTTCTTT. This gives the protein CASSRHRGWGTEAFF.

This clonotype was seen more than once but under ten times. V gene TRBV6-1 combines with J gene TRBJ2-3; TRBD2 matches 10 bases. The J segment lost 4 bases and the V segment lost 4 bases, leaving 2 bases of the junction unmatched. Germline CDR1 reads MNHNS; CDR2 reads SASEGT. CDR3 length: 14 residues. The CDR3 sequence: CASSGLAGPDTQYF. For the CDR3, the DNA is TGTGCCAGCAGTGGACTAGCGGGCCCAGATACGCAGTATTTT.

This clonotype was detected many times. The chain recombines TRBV11-3 with TRBJ2-1; the D gene is possibly TRBD2 (5 bases). Germline values: CDR1 SGHNT, CDR2 YENEEA. The length of the CDR3 is 15 residues. V lost 4 bases, J lost 8 bases, and 18 bases lay in between. The CDR3 loop is CASSSRDARGYEQFF. The CDR3 coding sequence is TGTGCCAGCAGCTCCCGGGATGCCCGGGGATATGAGCAGTTCTTC. Together with reference TRBV11-3 and TRBJ2-1, the CDR3 gives the full variable domain: EAGVVQSPRYKIIEKKQPVAFWCNPISGHNTLYWYLQNLGQGPELLIRYENEEAVDDSQLPKDRFSAERLKGVDSTLKIQPAELGDSAVYLCASSSRDARGYEQFFGPGTRLTVL.

This clonotype appeared many times. V and J are TRBV20-1 and TRBJ2-1; TRBD2 agrees at 10 bases. The CDR3 runs 14 residues. Looked up from germline, CDR1 is DFQATT and CDR2 is SNEGSKA (reference sequence). V dropped 5 bases and J dropped 6; count of bases not matched to a gene: 7. In DNA form, the CDR3 reads TGCAGTGCTTCGAGCGGGAGGGGGGCCAATGAGCAGTTCTTC. This translates into CSASSGRGANEQFF.

In this sample, this clonotype turned up many times. The rearrangement uses TRBV28 and TRBJ2-1, with 10 bases that match TRBD2. This CDR3 region has 15 residues. The germline gives CDR1 MDHEN, CDR2 SYDVKM. Trimming took 5 bases from V and 8 from J; bases not matched to a gene: 9. CDR3 region: CASSPSGRRVDEQFF. DNA of the CDR3: TGTGCCAGCAGTCCTAGCGGGAGAAGGGTCGATGAGCAGTTCTTC.

In this sample, this clonotype turned up a few times. The chain employs TRBV6-2 or TRBV6-3 and TRBJ2-7; TRBD2 agrees at 7 bases. Germline V gene lookup returns CDR1 MNHEY and CDR2 SVGEGT. There are 14 residues in the CDR3. Unmatched junction bases numbered 13, after V lost 4 bases and J lost 10 bases. The CDR3, as DNA: TGTGCCAGCAGTTCTTTAAACGCAGCGGGAAGACAGTACTTC. Translation: CASSSLNAAGRQYF.

V and J are TRBV10-3 and TRBJ1-2, with 9 positions matching TRBD1. CDR3 length: 15 residues. The J segment lost 4 bases and the V segment lost 6 bases, leaving 9 bases of the junction unmatched. CDR1 and CDR2 (germline): ENHRY, SYGVKD. CDR3 region: CAIRGDRERLYGYTF. The CDR3 region has the DNA TGTGCCATCAGGGGGGACAGGGAACGGCTCTATGGCTACACCTTC.

The chain employs TRBV30 and TRBJ2-3; 7 bases match TRBD1. The CDR3 loop spans 14 amino acids. V lost 6 bases to trimming and J lost 3 bases; unmatched junction nucleotides: 9. Germline V gene lookup returns CDR1 GTSNPN and CDR2 SVGIG (reference sequence). In DNA, the CDR3 is TGTGCCTGCCTAAGACAGGGCCGAACAGATACGCAGTATTTT. Protein: CACLRQGRTDTQYF. Combining the CDR3 with reference TRBV30 and TRBJ2-3 gives the whole variable domain SQTIHQWPATLVQPVGSPLSLECTVEGTSNPNLYWYRQAAGRGLQLLFYSVGIGQISSEVPQNLSASRPQDRQFILSSKKLLLSDSGFYLCACLRQGRTDTQYFGPGTRLTVL.

This clonotype was counted ten times or more. The chain uses TRBV4-3 and TRBJ2-1; D not certain. CDR3 size: 16 residues. Trimming took 0 bases from V and 2 from J, leaving 11 bases between them. The germline V gene has CDR1 LGHNA and CDR2 YSLEER. CDR3 sequence (DNA): TGCGCCAGCAGCCAAGATCTTCGACCCCCCTACAATGAGCAGTTCTTC. This encodes CASSQDLRPPYNEQFF.

This clonotype came up many times. V gene TRBV12-3 or TRBV12-4 combines with J gene TRBJ1-4; TRBD1 matches at 10 bases. The CDR3 has 14 amino acids. V lost 5 bases, J lost 7 bases, and 4 bases stayed unmatched. This CDR3 reads CASSIRDRGEKLFF. The DNA for the CDR3 is TGTGCCAGCAGTATCCGGGACAGGGGTGAAAAACTGTTTTTT.

The V call is TRBV5-1, the J call TRBJ2-7; a possible D gene is TRBD1 (5 bases). The germline V and J ends were trimmed by 4 bases and 3 bases, with 14 bases remaining between them. Germline lookup yields CDR1 SGHRS and CDR2 YFSETQ. The CDR3 runs to 14 residues. The CDR3 sequence: CASSPGGRDYEQYF. CDR3 nucleotide sequence: TGCGCCAGCAGCCCAGGTGGCAGGGACTACGAGCAGTACTTC. Looking up the rest from reference TRBV5-1 and TRBJ2-7 gives the full variable domain: KAGVTQTPRYLIKTRGQQVTLSCSPISGHRSVSWYQQTPGQGLQFLFEYFSETQRNKGNFPGRFSGRQFSNSRSEMNVSTLELGDSALYLCASSPGGRDYEQYFGPGTRLTVT.

The gene calls are TRBV7-3 and TRBJ2-1, with D possibly matching TRBD2 (5 bases). V lost 7 bases to trimming and J lost 5 bases, with 15 bases between them. Germline-derived CDR1 and CDR2 are SGHTA and FQGTGA. The CDR3 totals 14 residues. The CDR3 DNA sequence: TGTGCCAGCAAGCGGACCGCTAACGACAATGAGCAGTTCTTC. It encodes CASKRTANDNEQFF.

Notes on this clonotype: This may stem from a read error, because a much larger clone lies one nucleotide away. The rearrangement links TRBV7-9 to TRBJ1-1, with D tentatively TRBD1 (6 bases). Germline CDR1 SEHNR, CDR2 FQNEAQ (reference sequence). The length of the CDR3 is 15 residues. Trimming shortened V by 5 bases and J by 10 bases, and 23 bases separated the two germline ends. DNA of the CDR3: TGTGCCAGCAGCGCGAGGACAGATCTTCTATCTGTAGCTTTCTTT. It codes for CASSARTDLLSVAFF.

The V gene is TRBV7-6, the J gene TRBJ2-3; perhaps TRBD2 as D (6 bases). The ends were cut back, 5 bases at V and 11 bases at J, with 17 bases in the middle. This CDR3 is 13 amino acids long. Germline loops: CDR1 SGHVS, CDR2 FNYEAQ. The CDR3 here is CASSPMGGGVQYF. The CDR3 nucleotides are TGTGCCAGCAGCCCCATGGGGGGTGGAGTGCAGTATTTT.

This clonotype was counted at least ten times. The J gene is TRBJ2-6, the V gene TRBV20-1; a possible D gene is TRBD2 (6 bases). The CDR3 is made up of 17 amino acids. Germline-derived CDR1 and CDR2 are DFQATT and SNEGSKA (reference sequence). V gave up 6 bases and J gave up 1 base, with 19 bases separating them. The CDR3 loop reads CSAPLPEGWSGANVLTF. CDR3 coding DNA: TGCAGTGCCCCCCTTCCGGAGGGATGGTCTGGGGCCAACGTCCTGACTTTC.

The J gene is TRBJ1-1, the V gene TRBV28; D gene uncertain. The CDR3 length is 13 residues. With 8 bases removed from V and 0 bases from J, the gap between germline ends came to 10 bases. The germline V gene encodes CDR1 MDHEN and CDR2 SYDVKM. The CDR3 DNA is TGTGCCAGCGGGCTCCCAGTGAACACTGAAGCTTTCTTT. Its protein is CASGLPVNTEAFF.

V and J are TRBV12-3 or TRBV12-4 and TRBJ1-5, with a possible D match to TRBD1 (5 bases). Trimming removed 4 bases at V and 4 bases at J, with 8 bases between. CDR3 length: 13 residues. CDR3 nucleotide sequence: TGTGCCAGCAGTTGGGGGGTAAATCAGCCCCAGCATTTT. Amino acid sequence: CASSWGVNQPQHF.

This clonotype has just a few counts. The chain is built from TRBV2 and TRBJ2-7; D might be TRBD1 or TRBD2, each matching 5 bases. This CDR3 comprises 11 residues. V lost 6 bases and J 3 bases, leaving 6 bases between the germline ends. Germline V gene sequence: CDR1 SNHLY, CDR2 FYNNEI. The CDR3 nucleotides read TGTGCCAGCAGGGGGGTCTACGAGCAGTACTTC. Amino acid sequence: CASRGVYEQYF.

The chain uses TRBV7-9 and TRBJ2-3, with D hard to call. V was cut by 5 bases and J by 0 bases, with 9 bases left in between. Germline V gene lookup returns CDR1 SEHNR and CDR2 FQNEAQ (reference sequence). This CDR3 comprises 14 residues. The CDR3 spells CASSLIGSTDTQYF. The CDR3 nucleotides read TGTGCCAGCAGCCTTATCGGGAGCACAGATACGCAGTATTTT.

As for this clonotype: Sequence at one end of the junction differs from germline and may be a read error. V usage is TRBV20-1 and J usage is TRBJ1-1; D not certain. There are 12 residues in the CDR3. The V gene's germline CDR1 is DFQATT and CDR2 SNEGSKA (reference sequence). The CDR3 DNA is TGCAGTGCCAGACCGTGGTGGACTGAAGTTTTCTTT. Translation: CSARPWWTEVFF.

This clonotype was counted ten times or more. In DNA, the CDR3 is TGCAGCGTCCGGACCGGGCAAAACATTCAGTACTTC. This translates into CSVRTGQNIQYF. The chain couples TRBV29-1 to TRBJ2-4, with D hard to call. CDR3 length: 12 amino acids. CDR1 SQVTM and CDR2 ANQGSEA come from the germline V gene. Between the trimmed V and J ends, which lost 6 bases and 5 bases, there was a span of 11 bases.